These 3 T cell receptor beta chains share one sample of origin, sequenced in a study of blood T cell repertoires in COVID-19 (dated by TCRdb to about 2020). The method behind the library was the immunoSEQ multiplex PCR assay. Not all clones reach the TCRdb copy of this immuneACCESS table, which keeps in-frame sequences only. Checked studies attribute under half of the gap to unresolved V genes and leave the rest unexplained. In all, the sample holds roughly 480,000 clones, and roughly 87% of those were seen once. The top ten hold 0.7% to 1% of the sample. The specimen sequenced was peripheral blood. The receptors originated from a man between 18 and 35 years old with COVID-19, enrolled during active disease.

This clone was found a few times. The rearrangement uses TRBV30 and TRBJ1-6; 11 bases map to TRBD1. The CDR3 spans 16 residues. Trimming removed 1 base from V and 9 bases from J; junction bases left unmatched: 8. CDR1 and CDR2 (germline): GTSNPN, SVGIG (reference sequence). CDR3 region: CAWSDGGQGASSPLHF. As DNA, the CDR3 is TGTGCCTGGAGTGACGGAGGACAGGGGGCATCTTCACCCCTCCACTTT.

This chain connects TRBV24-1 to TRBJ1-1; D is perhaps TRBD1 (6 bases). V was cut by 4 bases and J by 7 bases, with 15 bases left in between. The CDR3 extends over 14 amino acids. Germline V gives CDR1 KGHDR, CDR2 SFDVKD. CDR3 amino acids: CATSDSTGYGEAFF. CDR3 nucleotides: TGTGCCACCAGTGACTCTACAGGGTATGGTGAAGCTTTCTTT.

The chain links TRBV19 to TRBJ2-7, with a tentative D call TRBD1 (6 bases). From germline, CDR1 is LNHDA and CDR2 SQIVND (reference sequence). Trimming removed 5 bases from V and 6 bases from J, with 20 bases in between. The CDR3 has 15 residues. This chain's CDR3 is CASSEIPGQSLEQYF. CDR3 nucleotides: TGTGCCAGTAGTGAAATCCCGGGACAATCCCTCGAGCAGTACTTC.